The rows below give T cell receptor beta chains drawn from one sample of a study of memory CD4+ T cells and cytomegalovirus serostatus. Clones were read by immunoSEQ multiplex PCR, and TCRdb kept only the in-frame ones, dropping some. The sample has about 45,000 clones; over 65% are singletons. The sample consisted of memory CD4+ T cells from blood. These receptors all come from an adult in good health and CMV-seronegative. CDR3s include the opening cysteine and the closing phenylalanine or tryptophan. Fields, in order: CDR3 protein, CDR3 DNA, clone size, J gene, V gene, D gene. D genes are given only for firm matches. Part of the rows lack a size; the others show once, few, many or a class for expanded clones.

CDR3: CASSPQPGGVKNIQYF
DNA: TGTGCCAGCTCACCGCAACCTGGGGGGGTCAAAAACATTCAGTACTTC
size: NA
J: TRBJ2-4
V: TRBV18
D: TRBD2

CDR3: CASSEMTATNTGELFF
DNA: TGTGCCAGCAGCGAGATGACAGCCACGAACACCGGGGAGCTGTTTTTT
size: NA
J: TRBJ2-2
V: TRBV5-6
D: NA

CDR3: CASSLLRTLGSGNTIYF
DNA: TGTGCCAGCAGTTTACTGCGGACACTCGGCTCTGGAAACACCATATATTTT
size: few
J: TRBJ1-3
V: TRBV28
D: NA

CDR3: CASSVVDSTDTQYF
DNA: TGTGCCAGCAGCGTAGTAGATAGCACAGATACGCAGTATTTT
size: NA
J: TRBJ2-3
V: TRBV9
D: NA

CDR3: CASSPLGRRHYEQYF
DNA: TGCGCCAGCAGCCCACTTGGCCGCCGCCACTACGAGCAGTACTTC
size: NA
J: TRBJ2-7
V: TRBV4-1
D: NA

CDR3: CAISGDGQPQHF
DNA: TGTGCCATCAGTGGGGACGGACAGCCCCAGCATTTT
size: NA
J: TRBJ1-5
V: TRBV10-3
D: NA

CDR3: CARGIGNTEAFF
DNA: TGTGCCAGGGGTATCGGGAACACTGAAGCTTTCTTT
size: NA
J: TRBJ1-1
V: TRBV2
D: NA

CDR3: CAWSANTDTQYF
DNA: TGTGCCTGGAGTGCCAACACAGATACGCAGTATTTT
size: NA
J: TRBJ2-3
V: TRBV30
D: NA

CDR3: CASTPQGWNTEAFF
DNA: TGTGCCAGCACCCCACAGGGCTGGAACACTGAAGCTTTCTTT
size: NA
J: TRBJ1-1
V: TRBV7-9
D: NA

CDR3: CASRDRTSQRYF
DNA: TGTGCCAGCCGGGACAGGACCTCCCAGCGGTACTTC
size: NA
J: TRBJ2-7
V: TRBV5-8
D: TRBD1

CDR3: CASSVLGGADTQYF
DNA: TGTGCCAGCAGTGTGTTGGGAGGGGCAGATACGCAGTATTTT
size: NA
J: TRBJ2-3
V: TRBV2
D: TRBD2

CDR3: CASGTGRVQPQHF
DNA: TGTGCCAGCGGGACCGGGCGGGTTCAGCCCCAGCATTTT
size: NA
J: TRBJ1-5
V: TRBV6-5
D: NA

CDR3: CATSREWDRVSSF
DNA: TGTGCCACCAGCAGAGAGTGGGACAGGGTCTCTTCCTTC
size: NA
J: TRBJ1-2
V: TRBV15
D: TRBD1

CDR3: CASSLVTDHYEQYF
DNA: TGCGCCAGCAGCTTGGTGACAGACCACTACGAGCAGTACTTC
size: NA
J: TRBJ2-7
V: TRBV5-1
D: NA